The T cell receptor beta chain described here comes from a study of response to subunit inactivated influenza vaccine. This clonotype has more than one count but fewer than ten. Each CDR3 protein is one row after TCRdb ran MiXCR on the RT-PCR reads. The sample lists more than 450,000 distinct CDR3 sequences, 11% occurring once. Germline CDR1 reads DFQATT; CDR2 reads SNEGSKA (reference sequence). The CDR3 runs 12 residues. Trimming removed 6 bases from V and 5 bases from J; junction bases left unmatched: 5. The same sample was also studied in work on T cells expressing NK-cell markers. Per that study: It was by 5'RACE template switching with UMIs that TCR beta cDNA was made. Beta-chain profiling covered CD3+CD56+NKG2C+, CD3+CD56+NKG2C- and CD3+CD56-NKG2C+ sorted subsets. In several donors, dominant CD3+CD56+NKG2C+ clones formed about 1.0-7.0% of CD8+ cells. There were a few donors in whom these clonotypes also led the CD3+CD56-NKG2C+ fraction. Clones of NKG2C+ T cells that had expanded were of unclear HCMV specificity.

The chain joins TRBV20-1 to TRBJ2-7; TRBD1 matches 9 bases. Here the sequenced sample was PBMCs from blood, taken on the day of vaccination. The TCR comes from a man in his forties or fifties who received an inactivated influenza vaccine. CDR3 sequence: CSATDRGDEQYF. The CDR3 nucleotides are TGCAGTGCCACCGACAGGGGGGACGAGCAGTACTTC.